A single sample is the source of the 13 T cell receptor beta chains below, sequenced in a study of blood T cell repertoires in COVID-19. Using immunoSEQ multiplex PCR, the repertoire was profiled, and TCRdb retains in-frame clones only, with some absent. Of some 140,000 clones in the sample, 79% were seen once. Sequences were obtained from peripheral blood. These receptors were obtained from a man in his sixties with acute or convalescent COVID-19.

This clone occurred once. This chain links TRBV19 with TRBJ2-7; D is perhaps TRBD2 (6 bases). V was clipped by 3 bases and J by 1 base, with 22 bases between them. Germline V gene data show CDR1 as LNHDA and CDR2 as SQIVND (reference sequence). CDR3 size: 18 residues. This CDR3 is CASSILFSAAGRSYEQYF. CDR3 coding DNA: TGTGCCAGTAGTATCCTCTTTTCCGCGGCGGGAAGGTCCTACGAGCAGTACTTC.

This chain uses TRBV28 with TRBJ1-2, with a weak D call TRBD1 (5 bases). The CDR3 covers 13 residues. Germline values: CDR1 MDHEN, CDR2 SYDVKM. V was clipped by 2 bases and J by 8 bases, with 12 bases between them. In nucleotides, the CDR3 is TGTGCCAGCAGTTTAAGTGCGGGGGTCGGCTACACCTTC. Translation: CASSLSAGVGYTF.

J is TRBJ1-5 and V is TRBV19, with a possible D match to TRBD1 (5 bases). Trimming pared 2 bases from V and 2 bases from J, leaving 7 bases between. From germline, CDR1 is LNHDA and CDR2 SQIVND (reference sequence). The CDR3 contains 14 residues. CDR3 nucleotide sequence: TGTGCCAGTAGTATAACAGGCGGCAATCAGCCCCAGCATTTT. This translates into CASSITGGNQPQHF.

The J gene is TRBJ2-3, the V gene TRBV28, with 9 bases aligning to TRBD2. CDR1 and CDR2 (germline): MDHEN, SYDVKM. V lost 6 bases, J lost 4 bases, and 5 bases stayed unmatched. The CDR3 loop spans 14 amino acids. The CDR3 sequence: CASSNSGSADTQYF. CDR3 nucleotide sequence: TGTGCCAGCAGCAATAGCGGGAGTGCAGATACGCAGTATTTT.

The chain joins TRBV6-4 to TRBJ1-1; the D gene is possibly TRBD1 (5 bases). The CDR3 extends over 13 amino acids. Trimming removed 9 bases from V and 5 bases from J, with 16 bases in between. Germline CDR1 is MRHNA and CDR2 is SNTAGT. The CDR3 nucleotides read TGTGCCAGACCGCAGGGCGGGGGAACTGAAGCTTTCTTT. This encodes CARPQGGGTEAFF.

This clone was counted a single time. The V call is TRBV11-2, the J call TRBJ2-7; no definite D call. The CDR3 is made up of 11 amino acids. Germline V lookup: CDR1 SGHAT, CDR2 FQNNGV. V was shortened by 5 bases and J by 3 bases, with 5 bases between the two germline ends. This CDR3 is CASSELYEQYF. CDR3 DNA sequence: TGTGCCAGCAGCGAGCTCTACGAGCAGTACTTC.

This rearrangement joins TRBV2 to TRBJ2-1; 11 bases map to TRBD2. The CDR3 totals 14 residues. From germline, CDR1 is SNHLY and CDR2 FYNNEI. J was trimmed by 5 bases and V by 8 bases; bases with no gene match: 5. This CDR3 is CASGGLADDNEQFF. The CDR3 nucleotides are TGTGCCAGCGGGGGACTAGCGGATGACAATGAGCAGTTCTTC.

The chain employs TRBV7-9 and TRBJ1-2; possible D gene TRBD1, 5 bases. Germline V gene lookup returns CDR1 SEHNR and CDR2 FQNEAQ (reference sequence). Between the trimmed V and J ends, which lost 4 bases and 4 bases, there was a span of 13 bases. CDR3 length: 14 amino acids. CDR3 in amino acids: CASSSLTGVYGYTF. The CDR3 coding sequence is TGTGCCAGCAGCTCTTTGACGGGGGTCTATGGCTACACCTTC.

The chain recombines TRBV28 with TRBJ2-3; a possible D gene is TRBD1 (6 bases). The CDR3 runs 14 residues. Per germline, CDR1 MDHEN and CDR2 SYDVKM. V was clipped by 7 bases and J by 0 bases, with 11 bases between them. CDR3 loop: CASKRGYSTDTQYF. The CDR3, as DNA: TGTGCCAGCAAAAGGGGGTATAGCACAGATACGCAGTATTTT.

V and J are TRBV27 and TRBJ2-1; D not certain. In germline, CDR1 is MNHEY, CDR2 SMNVEV (reference sequence). The CDR3 covers 15 residues. The germline V and J ends were trimmed by 7 bases and 2 bases, with 15 bases remaining between them. The CDR3 spells CASIAANSPYNEQFF. CDR3 in DNA: TGTGCCAGCATTGCGGCGAATTCCCCCTACAATGAGCAGTTCTTC.

The chain recombines TRBV28 with TRBJ1-6; tentative D call: TRBD1 (6 bases). The CDR3 covers 15 residues. V lost 6 bases and J lost 8, with 17 bases in between. Germline CDR1 is MDHEN and CDR2 is SYDVKM. CDR3 coding DNA: TGTGCCAGCAGCAGGGACACCCCGAGCGATTCACCCCTCCACTTT. It encodes CASSRDTPSDSPLHF.

V and J are TRBV28 and TRBJ2-1; tentatively, D is TRBD1 (7 bases). The ends were cut back, 3 bases at V and 6 bases at J, with 18 bases in the middle. The CDR3 length is 16 residues. The germline CDR1 and CDR2 sequences are MDHEN and SYDVKM. CDR3 in amino acids: CASSFFRGTSVNEQFF. The CDR3 DNA sequence: TGTGCCAGCAGTTTTTTCAGGGGGACTTCGGTCAATGAGCAGTTCTTC.

This clone has only one observation. The chain is built from TRBV5-6 and TRBJ1-1, with TRBD1 matching over 7 bases. Germline V gives CDR1 SGHDT, CDR2 YYEEEE. The V gene end was trimmed by 5 bases and the J gene end by 4 bases; junction bases not matched to a gene: 11. The CDR3 is 15 residues long. In DNA, the CDR3 is TGTGCCAGCAGGACCTCCGGGACAGCAGGCACTGAAGCTTTCTTT. Its protein is CASRTSGTAGTEAFF.